The rows below give T cell receptor beta chains drawn from one sample of a study of blood T cell repertoires in COVID-19. Sequenced by immunoSEQ multiplex PCR; TCRdb stores in-frame clones only, minus some. Altogether approximately 230,000 clones are present, 70% to 90% being singletons, with the ten largest covering around 3%. The sequencing input was peripheral blood. All receptors derive from a man aged 18 to 30 with active or convalescent COVID-19. CDR3s include the opening cysteine and the closing phenylalanine or tryptophan. D genes are given only for firm matches. Rows give clone size only sometimes, using once, few, many, or a class for an expanded clone.

d_gene,j_gene,abundance,v_gene,CDR3aa,CDR3nt
TRBD1,TRBJ2-7,-,TRBV3-1/TRBV3-2,CASATGTGAYEQYF,TGTGCCAGCGCGACAGGGACAGGAGCCTACGAGCAGTACTTC
-,TRBJ1-4,-,TRBV5-1,CASSLGAPGGEKLFF,TGCGCCAGCAGCTTGGGGGCGCCCGGAGGGGAAAAACTGTTTTTT
-,TRBJ1-1,once,TRBV9,CASSAHEGATEAFF,TGTGCCAGCAGCGCCCACGAGGGTGCTACTGAAGCTTTCTTT
-,TRBJ2-2,-,TRBV14,CASSQVVGDAGELFF,TGTGCCAGCAGCCAAGTGGTGGGAGATGCCGGGGAGCTGTTTTTT
-,TRBJ1-1,-,TRBV7-9,CASSSQGPGNTEAFF,TGTGCCAGCAGCTCCCAGGGGCCTGGTAACACTGAAGCTTTCTTT
-,TRBJ2-5,-,TRBV29-1,CSVAETGQETQYF,TGCAGCGTTGCTGAGACAGGCCAAGAGACCCAGTACTTC
-,TRBJ2-2,-,TRBV6-5,CASSYPGVMELFF,TGTGCCAGCAGTTACCCGGGAGTGATGGAGCTGTTTTTT
-,TRBJ2-3,-,TRBV14,CASSPRLALRTDTQYF,TGTGCCAGCAGCCCCCGGCTGGCGCTGAGGACAGATACGCAGTATTTT
-,TRBJ1-2,-,TRBV3-1/TRBV3-2,CASSPVGGANYGYTF,TGTGCCAGCAGCCCCGTCGGGGGTGCAAACTATGGCTACACCTTC
TRBD1,TRBJ1-2,-,TRBV24-1,CATSDSLTGDGYTF,TGTGCCACCAGTGATTCCCTTACAGGGGATGGCTACACCTTC
-,TRBJ1-1,-,TRBV5-1,CASSLRQEGNTEAFF,TGCGCCAGCAGCTTGAGACAGGAAGGGAACACTGAAGCTTTCTTT
-,TRBJ1-6,-,TRBV12-3/TRBV12-4,CASTGTHNSPLHF,TGTGCCAGCACCGGGACACATAATTCACCCCTCCACTTT
-,TRBJ1-2,-,TRBV5-1,CASSLVAQAHGYTF,TGCGCCAGCAGCTTGGTAGCACAGGCCCATGGCTACACCTTC
TRBD2,TRBJ2-2,-,TRBV5-5,CASSLVWEGTGELFF,TGTGCCAGCAGCTTGGTGTGGGAGGGCACCGGGGAGCTGTTTTTT
TRBD2,TRBJ2-1,-,TRBV11-3,CASSPSGPTYNEQFF,TGTGCCAGCAGCCCTAGCGGACCAACCTACAATGAGCAGTTCTTC
TRBD2,TRBJ2-5,-,TRBV5-1,CASSLSSGGLQETQYF,TGCGCCAGCAGCCTATCTAGCGGGGGTCTCCAAGAGACCCAGTACTTC
-,TRBJ2-7,many,TRBV6-5,CASSYSSGYSYEQYF,TGTGCCAGCAGTTACTCCTCAGGGTATAGCTACGAGCAGTACTTC
-,TRBJ1-2,-,TRBV3-1/TRBV3-2,CASSQSEANYGYTF,TGTGCCAGCAGCCAATCAGAAGCTAACTATGGCTACACCTTC
-,TRBJ1-2,-,TRBV28,CASHRTRVDDYGYTF,TGTGCCAGTCACAGGACCCGAGTTGATGACTATGGCTACACCTTC
-,TRBJ1-3,once,TRBV20-1,CSASGTPGNTIYF,TGCAGTGCTAGTGGGACACCTGGAAACACCATATATTTT
TRBD1,TRBJ1-1,-,TRBV6-6,CASSPPGTAEAFF,TGTGCCAGCAGTCCACCCGGGACAGCAGAAGCTTTCTTT
TRBD2,TRBJ2-5,few,TRBV7-2,CASSLASGAGLETQYF,TGTGCCAGCAGCTTAGCGAGCGGGGCAGGGTTGGAGACCCAGTACTTC
-,TRBJ2-3,-,TRBV10-3,CAITREDTDTQYF,TGTGCCATCACCAGGGAGGACACAGATACGCAGTATTTT
-,TRBJ2-5,-,TRBV9,CASSVGGPPQETQYF,TGTGCCAGCAGCGTAGGCGGGCCGCCCCAAGAGACCCAGTACTTC
TRBD2,TRBJ2-5,once,TRBV27,CASSFWGGSETQYF,TGTGCCAGCAGTTTCTGGGGCGGGAGTGAGACCCAGTACTTC
-,TRBJ1-6,-,TRBV3-1/TRBV3-2,CASSSSRESPLHF,TGTGCCAGCAGCTCCTCGAGAGAGTCACCCCTCCACTTT
TRBD1,TRBJ1-1,-,TRBV5-4,CASSPRDRGVVAFF,TGTGCCAGCAGCCCGCGGGACAGGGGGGTGGTAGCTTTCTTT
-,TRBJ1-5,-,TRBV6-2/TRBV6-3,CASSTPAGGFNQPQHF,TGTGCCAGCAGTACCCCCGCGGGGGGCTTCAATCAGCCCCAGCATTTT
TRBD2,TRBJ2-1,-,TRBV28,CASSFGLAGGPGAYNEQFF,TGTGCCAGCAGCTTCGGACTAGCGGGAGGGCCGGGCGCCTACAATGAGCAGTTCTTC
-,TRBJ1-5,-,TRBV12-3/TRBV12-4,CASSSGSWEPQHF,TGTGCCAGCAGTTCGGGGAGTTGGGAGCCCCAGCATTTT
-,TRBJ1-5,-,TRBV7-2,CASSLSGVSNQPQHF,TGTGCCAGCAGCTTATCCGGGGTTAGCAATCAGCCCCAGCATTTT
-,TRBJ1-1,-,TRBV6-5,CASANTLGGAFF,TGTGCCAGCGCAAACACCTTGGGAGGAGCTTTCTTT
-,TRBJ2-4,-,TRBV11-2,CASSLGDSVVIQYF,TGTGCCAGCAGCTTAGGTGATAGCGTCGTCATTCAGTACTTC
-,TRBJ1-5,few,TRBV27,CASSLSTQGSNQPQHF,TGTGCCAGCAGTTTAAGCACCCAGGGCAGCAATCAGCCCCAGCATTTT
TRBD2,TRBJ2-7,-,TRBV5-1,CASSLSPAGAYEQYF,TGCGCCAGCAGCTTGTCCCCTGCGGGAGCCTACGAGCAGTACTTC
-,TRBJ1-3,-,TRBV19,CASSIGRSSGNTIYF,TGTGCCAGTAGTATAGGTCGGAGCTCTGGAAACACCATATATTTT
-,TRBJ1-5,-,TRBV20-1,CSASTNLHGNQPQHF,TGCAGTGCTAGTACAAACCTTCACGGCAATCAGCCCCAGCATTTT
TRBD2,TRBJ2-5,-,TRBV20-1,CSASFSGKETQYF,TGCAGTGCTAGTTTCAGCGGGAAAGAGACCCAGTACTTC
TRBD1,TRBJ1-2,-,TRBV2,CASRRQGTIYGYTF,TGTGCCAGCAGAAGACAGGGTACGATCTATGGCTACACCTTC
-,TRBJ1-6,-,TRBV28,CASGEGGGNSPLHF,TGTGCCAGCGGGGAGGGGGGTGGTAATTCACCCCTCCACTTT
TRBD1,TRBJ2-7,-,TRBV27,CASSLGQGSEQYF,TGTGCCAGCAGCTTGGGACAGGGCAGCGAGCAGTACTTC
-,TRBJ1-6,-,TRBV18,CASSPEPFSALHF,TGTGCCAGCTCACCCGAGCCTTTCTCGGCCCTCCACTTT
TRBD1,TRBJ1-2,once,TRBV7-2,CASSYTGTGDYYGYTF,TGTGCCAGCAGCTACACCGGGACAGGGGATTACTATGGCTACACCTTC
-,TRBJ2-7,few,TRBV11-2,CASSIGLGLYEQYF,TGTGCCAGCAGCATCGGACTTGGCCTCTACGAGCAGTACTTC
-,TRBJ1-5,once,TRBV7-2,CASSLAPGNQPQHF,TGTGCCAGCAGCTTGGCCCCGGGGAATCAGCCCCAGCATTTT
-,TRBJ2-1,-,TRBV5-6,CASSLVGGADEQFF,TGTGCCAGCAGCTTAGTTGGAGGGGCCGATGAGCAGTTCTTC
TRBD1,TRBJ1-1,once,TRBV5-4,CASSSRGHITEAFF,TGTGCCAGCAGCTCCAGGGGGCATATCACTGAAGCTTTCTTT
TRBD1,TRBJ1-4,-,TRBV29-1,CSVASGTANEKLFF,TGCAGCGTTGCGTCCGGGACAGCTAATGAAAAACTGTTTTTT
TRBD2,TRBJ2-3,few,TRBV6-4,CASSERGGADTQYF,TGTGCCAGCAGTGAGAGGGGAGGGGCAGATACGCAGTATTTT
-,TRBJ1-1,-,TRBV14,CASSQDQSREVEAFF,TGTGCCAGCAGCCAAGATCAAAGCAGGGAGGTTGAAGCTTTCTTT
-,TRBJ2-2,once,TRBV6-6,CASSPIGAGELFF,TGTGCCAGCAGTCCTATCGGGGCCGGGGAGCTGTTTTTT
-,TRBJ2-1,-,TRBV9,CASSVEPGTTNEQFF,TGTGCCAGCAGCGTAGAACCCGGGACAACCAATGAGCAGTTCTTC